This passage covers 21 T cell receptor beta chains from one sample sequenced in a study of blood T cell repertoires in COVID-19. Clones were read by immunoSEQ multiplex PCR, and TCRdb kept only the in-frame ones, dropping some. Among around 250,000 clones listed, around 84% were seen once. Input material: PBMCs or T cells enriched from blood (not recorded which). These receptor sequences come from a woman aged 50 to 65 who had recovered from COVID-19.

The chain carries TRBV7-3 and TRBJ2-1; perhaps TRBD2 as D (5 bases). Germline V gene data show CDR1 as SGHTA and CDR2 as FQGTGA. The CDR3 contains 15 residues. V was clipped by 5 bases and J by 0 bases, with 11 bases between them. This chain's CDR3 is CASSQGGNSYNEQFF. CDR3 nucleotides: TGTGCCAGCAGCCAAGGAGGCAACTCCTACAATGAGCAGTTCTTC.

This rearrangement joins TRBV5-5 to TRBJ1-5, with 9 bases lining up with TRBD1. The V gene's germline CDR1 is SGHKS and CDR2 YYEKEE (reference sequence). J was trimmed by 2 bases and V by 3 bases; bases with no gene match: 12. This CDR3 is 18 amino acids long. The CDR3 loop reads CASSSAGQGLGGNQPQHF. The CDR3 DNA follows: TGTGCCAGCAGCTCCGCGGGACAGGGACTCGGAGGCAATCAGCCCCAGCATTTT.

This clone has more than one count but fewer than ten. V and J are TRBV30 and TRBJ1-1; D not resolved. Trimming stripped 1 base from V and 4 bases from J, with 19 bases between. Germline assignment: CDR1 GTSNPN and CDR2 SVGIG (reference sequence). The CDR3 consists of 16 residues. In DNA, the CDR3 is TGTGCCTGGAGTGCCGGCTCGGCAGGTCGGGGCACTGAAGCTTTCTTT. Its protein is CAWSAGSAGRGTEAFF.

This chain links TRBV2 with TRBJ1-6; weak D call: TRBD1 (5 bases). CDR3 size: 13 residues. V was trimmed by 11 bases and J by 3 bases, leaving 11 bases between them. Germline lookup yields CDR1 SNHLY and CDR2 FYNNEI. The chain's CDR3 is CAAKGYYNSPLHF. The CDR3 nucleotides read TGTGCCGCCAAGGGGTACTATAATTCACCCCTCCACTTT.

This chain joins TRBV2 and TRBJ2-6; 7 positions agree with TRBD1. The CDR3 covers 16 residues. V trimming: 6 bases; J trimming: 3 bases; junction bases outside the gene matches: 8. Germline loops: CDR1 SNHLY, CDR2 FYNNEI. The CDR3 loop is CASSQRGPGGANVLTF. The CDR3 DNA reads as TGTGCCAGCAGCCAGAGGGGGCCAGGTGGGGCCAACGTCCTGACTTTC.

V gene TRBV3-1 (or the pseudogene TRBV3-2) combines with J gene TRBJ2-2; 7 bases are shared with TRBD2. Germline V gives CDR1 LGHDT, CDR2 YNNKEL (reference sequence). V was clipped by 1 base and J by 6 bases; unmatched bases: 5. The CDR3 loop spans 15 amino acids. DNA for the CDR3: TGTGCCAGCAGCCAAGCGGCGGGAGCGGCCGGGGAGCTGTTTTTT. Protein: CASSQAAGAAGELFF.

The chain combines TRBV5-1 with TRBJ1-1; tentative D call: TRBD1 (5 bases). Germline CDR1 SGHRS, CDR2 YFSETQ. There are 16 residues in the CDR3. The V end lost 0 bases, the J end lost 0 bases, and 12 bases lay between the germline ends. The CDR3 is CASSLDGGNMNTEAFF. The CDR3 DNA follows: TGCGCCAGCAGCTTGGACGGGGGTAACATGAACACTGAAGCTTTCTTT.

The chain recombines TRBV30 with TRBJ2-1; TRBD2 aligns across 10 bases. This CDR3 is built from 13 residues. CDR1 GTSNPN and CDR2 SVGIG come from the germline V gene (reference sequence). V lost 4 bases, J lost 7 bases, and 4 bases stayed unmatched. The CDR3 DNA reads TGTGCCTGGACTAGCGGGAGCACGAATGAGCAGTTCTTC. It is translated as CAWTSGSTNEQFF.

The chain recombines TRBV3-1 (or the pseudogene TRBV3-2) with TRBJ1-2, with D unclear. Trimming stripped 4 bases from V and 6 bases from J, with 12 bases between. CDR1 is LGHDT and CDR2 is YNNKEL in the germline V gene (reference sequence). The CDR3 consists of 13 residues. CDR3 sequence reads: CASSLGGMDGYTF. The CDR3 DNA reads TGTGCCAGCAGCCTAGGAGGGATGGATGGCTACACCTTC.

In this sample, this clone turned up a few times. The V call is TRBV10-1, the J call TRBJ1-5, with 9 positions matching TRBD1. Trimming cost V 6 bases and J 3 bases; bases outside gene matches: 6. Germline CDR1 is WNHNN and CDR2 is SYGVQD (reference sequence). This CDR3 has 15 amino acids. The CDR3: CASSVDRGNNQPQHF. CDR3 nucleotides: TGCGCCAGCAGCGTTGACAGGGGGAACAATCAGCCCCAGCATTTT.

V gene TRBV28 combines with J gene TRBJ1-2; D is ambiguous. The ends were cut back, 6 bases at V and 2 bases at J, with 13 bases in the middle. CDR3 length equals 14 residues. CDR1 is MDHEN, CDR2 SYDVKM, per germline. As DNA, the CDR3 is TGTGCCAGCAGGGGAGTTGACGGAAACTATGGCTACACCTTC. This encodes CASRGVDGNYGYTF.

The chain couples TRBV7-3 to TRBJ1-1; unclear D gene. Germline values: CDR1 SGHTA, CDR2 FQGTGA. This CDR3 comprises 13 residues. Trimming took 1 base from V and 5 from J, leaving 8 bases between them. CDR3 sequence: CASSLKAGTEAFF. CDR3 sequence (DNA): TGTGCCAGCAGCTTAAAGGCGGGTACTGAAGCTTTCTTT.

With respect to this clone: One end of the junction is discordant with germline, which a read error may explain. This rearrangement joins TRBV29-1 to TRBJ2-1; 8 positions match TRBD2. The CDR3 has 12 amino acids. The V gene's germline CDR1 is SQVTM and CDR2 ANQGSEA. The CDR3 reads CLAGRDYNEQFF. The DNA for the CDR3 is TGTTTAGCGGGAAGAGATTACAATGAGCAGTTCTTC.

There are a few counts of this clone. The gene calls are TRBV23-1 and TRBJ1-5, with 7 bases lining up with TRBD1. TRBV23-1 is an open reading frame, and its role is uncertain. The CDR3 contains 17 residues. The V and J ends lost 3 bases and 2 bases, in that order; junction bases with no gene match: 10. CDR3 loop: CASSHRQGRWCNQPQHF. The CDR3 coding sequence is TGCGCCAGCAGTCACCGACAGGGTAGGTGGTGCAATCAGCCCCAGCATTTT.

The genes are TRBV5-1 and TRBJ2-3, with 7 positions matching TRBD2. In germline, CDR1 is SGHRS, CDR2 YFSETQ. Trimming at V came to 0 bases and at J to 2 bases, leaving 6 bases not matched to a gene. The CDR3 contains 16 residues. The CDR3 spells CASSLAALATTDTQYF. Here the CDR3 DNA reads TGCGCCAGCAGCTTGGCGGCACTAGCGACCACAGATACGCAGTATTTT.

This clone was observed a handful of times. The chain combines TRBV6-5 with TRBJ2-1; 8 bases map to TRBD2. The germline V gene encodes CDR1 MNHEY and CDR2 SVGAGI. The CDR3 is 14 residues long. V lost 6 bases, J lost 4 bases, and 5 bases stayed unmatched. CDR3 sequence (DNA): TGTGCCAGCAGAAATAGCGGGATTTACAATGAGCAGTTCTTC. It is translated as CASRNSGIYNEQFF.

The chain uses TRBV11-2 and TRBJ2-2; the match to TRBD1 covers 7 bases. V dropped 8 bases and J dropped 5; count of bases not matched to a gene: 14. The CDR3 is 16 residues long. Germline V CDR1 and CDR2: SGHAT, FQNNGV. CDR3 nucleotides: TGTGCCAGCGGACCTACAGGGGCTTGGGATACCGGGGAGCTGTTTTTT. Encoded protein: CASGPTGAWDTGELFF.

The chain employs TRBV12-3 or TRBV12-4 and TRBJ1-2; 8 bases align to TRBD1. The CDR3 has 13 residues. J gave up 7 bases and V 5 bases, and 6 bases lay outside the gene matches. The CDR3 loop is CASSPRQGLGYTF. The CDR3, as DNA: TGTGCCAGCAGTCCTCGACAGGGGCTTGGCTACACCTTC.

J is TRBJ2-1 and V is TRBV11-1; a possible D gene is TRBD2 (5 bases). The CDR3 extends over 15 amino acids. V shed 1 base and J shed 0 bases, with 7 bases lying between them. CDR1 SGHAT and CDR2 FQDESV come from the germline V gene (reference sequence). CDR3 coding DNA: TGTGCCAGCAGCTTAGGGACTGACTCCTACAATGAGCAGTTCTTC. Translated: CASSLGTDSYNEQFF.

The chain joins TRBV5-1 to TRBJ2-3, with 8 nucleotides matching TRBD2. The CDR3 runs 21 residues. Trimming took 2 bases from V and 5 from J; bases not matched to a gene: 25. Looked up from germline, CDR1 is SGHRS and CDR2 is YFSETQ. CDR3 coding DNA: TGCGCCAGCAGCTTTCCGGCGTCGGGCCCTTTCGGCGGGGCGGGAGGAGATACGCAGTATTTT. This gives the protein CASSFPASGPFGGAGGDTQYF.

The CDR3, as DNA: TGCGCCAGCAGTGTGGCCAGGGAGGCTGGCTACACCTTC. This codes for CASSVAREAGYTF. V is TRBV10-2 and J is TRBJ1-2; maybe TRBD1 (5 bases). CDR1 and CDR2 (germline): WSHSY, SAAADI. The CDR3 is made up of 13 amino acids. V shed 4 bases and J shed 7 bases, with 13 bases lying between them.